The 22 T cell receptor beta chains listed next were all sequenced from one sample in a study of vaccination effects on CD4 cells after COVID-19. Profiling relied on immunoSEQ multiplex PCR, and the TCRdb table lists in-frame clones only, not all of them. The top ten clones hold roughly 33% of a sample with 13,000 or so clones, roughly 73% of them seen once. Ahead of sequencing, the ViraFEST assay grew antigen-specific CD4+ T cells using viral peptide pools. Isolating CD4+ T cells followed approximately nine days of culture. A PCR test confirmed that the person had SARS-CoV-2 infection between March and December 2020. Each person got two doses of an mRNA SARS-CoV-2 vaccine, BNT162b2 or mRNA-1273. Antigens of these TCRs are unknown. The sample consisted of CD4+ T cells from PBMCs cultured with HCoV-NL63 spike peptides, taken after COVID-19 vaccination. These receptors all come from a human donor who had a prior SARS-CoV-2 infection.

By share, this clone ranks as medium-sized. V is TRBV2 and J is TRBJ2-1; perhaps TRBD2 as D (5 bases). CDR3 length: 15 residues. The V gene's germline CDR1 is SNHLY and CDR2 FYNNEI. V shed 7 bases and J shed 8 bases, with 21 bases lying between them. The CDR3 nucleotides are TGTGCCAGCACCGACGTAGGGCGGGCCCGCTATGAGCAGTTCTTC. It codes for CASTDVGRARYEQFF.

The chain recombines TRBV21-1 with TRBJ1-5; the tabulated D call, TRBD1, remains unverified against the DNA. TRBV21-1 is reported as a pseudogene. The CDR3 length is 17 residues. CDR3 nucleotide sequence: TGTGCCAGCAGCCAAGTGGGGCCCACAGCCGTTAATCAGCCCCAGCATTTT. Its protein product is CASSQVGPTAVNQPQHF.

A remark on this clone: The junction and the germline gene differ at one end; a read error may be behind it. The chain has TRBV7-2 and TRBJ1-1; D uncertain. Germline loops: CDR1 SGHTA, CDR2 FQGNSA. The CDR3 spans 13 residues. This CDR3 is CASSLDGNAEAFF. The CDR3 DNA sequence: TGTGCCAGCAGCTTAGACGGGAACGCTGAAGCTTTCTTT.

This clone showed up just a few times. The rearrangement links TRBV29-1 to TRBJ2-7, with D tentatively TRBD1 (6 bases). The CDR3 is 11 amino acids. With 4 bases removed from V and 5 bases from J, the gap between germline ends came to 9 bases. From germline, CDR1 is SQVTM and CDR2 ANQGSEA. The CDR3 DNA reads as TGCAGCGTTGCCCCAGGGGACGAGCAGTACTTC. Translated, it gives CSVAPGDEQYF.

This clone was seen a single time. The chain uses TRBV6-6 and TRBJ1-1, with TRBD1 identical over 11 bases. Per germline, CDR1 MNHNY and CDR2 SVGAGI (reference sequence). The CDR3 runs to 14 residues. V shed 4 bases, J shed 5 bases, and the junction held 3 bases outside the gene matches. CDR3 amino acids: CASSSDRGLTEAFF. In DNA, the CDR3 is TGTGCCAGCAGTTCGGACAGGGGGCTTACTGAAGCTTTCTTT.

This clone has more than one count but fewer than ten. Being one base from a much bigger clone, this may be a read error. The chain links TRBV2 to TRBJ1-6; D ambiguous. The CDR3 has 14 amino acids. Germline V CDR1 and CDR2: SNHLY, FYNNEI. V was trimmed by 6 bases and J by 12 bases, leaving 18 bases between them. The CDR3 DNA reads TGTGCCAGCAGAGATACAAGAGGACTGCAACCCCTCCACTTT. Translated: CASRDTRGLQPLHF.

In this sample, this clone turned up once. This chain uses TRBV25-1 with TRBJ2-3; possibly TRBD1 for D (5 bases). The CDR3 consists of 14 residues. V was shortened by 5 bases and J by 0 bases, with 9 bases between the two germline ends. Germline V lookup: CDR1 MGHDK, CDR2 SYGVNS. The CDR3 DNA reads TGTGCCAGCAGTCCGACAGACAGCACAGATACGCAGTATTTT. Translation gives CASSPTDSTDTQYF.

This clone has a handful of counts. The CDR3 DNA reads as TGTGCCAGCAGCTTAGAGGTGGGGTTGATCACAGATACGCAGTATTTT. Residues: CASSLEVGLITDTQYF. J is TRBJ2-3 and V is TRBV7-6; D is undetermined. CDR3 length: 16 amino acids. Germline assignment: CDR1 SGHVS and CDR2 FNYEAQ. V was cut by 1 base and J by 2 bases, with 13 bases left in between.

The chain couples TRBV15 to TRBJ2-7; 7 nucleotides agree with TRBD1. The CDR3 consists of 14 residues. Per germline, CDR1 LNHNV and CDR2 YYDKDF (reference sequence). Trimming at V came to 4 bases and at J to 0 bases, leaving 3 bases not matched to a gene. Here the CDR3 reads CATSTGGSSYEQYF. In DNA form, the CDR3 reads TGTGCCACCAGCACAGGGGGAAGCTCCTACGAGCAGTACTTC.

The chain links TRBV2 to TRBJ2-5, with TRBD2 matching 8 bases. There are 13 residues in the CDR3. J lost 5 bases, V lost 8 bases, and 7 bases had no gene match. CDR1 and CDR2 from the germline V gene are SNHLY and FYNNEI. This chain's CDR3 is CASEVTGGETQYF. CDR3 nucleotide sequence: TGTGCCAGCGAAGTTACGGGAGGGGAGACCCAGTACTTC. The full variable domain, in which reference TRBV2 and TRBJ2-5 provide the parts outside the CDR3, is EPEVTQTPSHQVTQMGQEVILRCVPISNHLYFYWYRQILGQKVEFLVSFYNNEISEKSEIFDDQFSVERPDGSNFTLKIRSTKLEDSAMYFCASEVTGGETQYFGPGTRLLVL.

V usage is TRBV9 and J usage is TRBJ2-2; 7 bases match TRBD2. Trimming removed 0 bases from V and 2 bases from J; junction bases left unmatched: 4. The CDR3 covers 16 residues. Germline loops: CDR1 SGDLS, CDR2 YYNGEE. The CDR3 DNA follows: TGTGCCAGCAGCGTAGGACTAGCCCTCAACACCGGGGAGCTGTTTTTT. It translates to CASSVGLALNTGELFF.

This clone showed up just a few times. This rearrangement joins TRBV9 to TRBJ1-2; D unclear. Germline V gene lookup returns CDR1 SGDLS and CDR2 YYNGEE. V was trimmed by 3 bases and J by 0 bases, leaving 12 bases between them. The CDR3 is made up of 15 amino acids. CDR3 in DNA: TGTGCCAGCAGCGCATCACAGATTACTAACTATGGCTACACCTTC. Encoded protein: CASSASQITNYGYTF.

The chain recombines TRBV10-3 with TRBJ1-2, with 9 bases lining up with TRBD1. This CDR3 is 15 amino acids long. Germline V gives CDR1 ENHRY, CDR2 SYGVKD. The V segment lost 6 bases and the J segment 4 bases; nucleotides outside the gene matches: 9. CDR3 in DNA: TGTGCCATCAGGGTAGGACAGGGGACGGCCTATGGCTACACCTTC. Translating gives CAIRVGQGTAYGYTF.

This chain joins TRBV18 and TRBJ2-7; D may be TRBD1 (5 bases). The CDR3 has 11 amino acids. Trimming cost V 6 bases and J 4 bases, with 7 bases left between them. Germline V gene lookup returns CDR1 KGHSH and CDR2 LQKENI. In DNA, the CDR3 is TGTGCCAGCTCCCGACAGTACGAGCAGTACTTC. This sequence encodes CASSRQYEQYF. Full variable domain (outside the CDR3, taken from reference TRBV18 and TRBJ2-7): NAGVMQNPRHLVRRRGQEARLRCSPMKGHSHVYWYRQLPEEGLKFMVYLQKENIIDESGMPKERFSAEFPKEGPSILRIQQVVRGDSAAYFCASSRQYEQYFGPGTRLTVT.

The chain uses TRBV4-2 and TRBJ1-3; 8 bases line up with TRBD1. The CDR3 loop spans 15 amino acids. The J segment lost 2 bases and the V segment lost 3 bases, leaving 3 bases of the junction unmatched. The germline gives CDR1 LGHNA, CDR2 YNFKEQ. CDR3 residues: CASSQGRGPGNTIYF. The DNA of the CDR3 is TGTGCCAGCAGCCAGGGCAGGGGGCCTGGAAACACCATATATTTT.

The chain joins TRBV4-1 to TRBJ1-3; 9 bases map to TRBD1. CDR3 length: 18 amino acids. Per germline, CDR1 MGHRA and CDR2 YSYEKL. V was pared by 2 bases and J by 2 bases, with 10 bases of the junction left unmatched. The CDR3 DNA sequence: TGCGCCAGCAGCCAACCTGGAGGGTGGACAGGGGCTGGAAACACCATATATTTT. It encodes CASSQPGGWTGAGNTIYF.

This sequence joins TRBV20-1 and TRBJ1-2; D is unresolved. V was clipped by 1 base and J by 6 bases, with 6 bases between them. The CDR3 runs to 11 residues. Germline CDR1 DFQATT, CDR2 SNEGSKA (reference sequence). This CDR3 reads CSARGHDGYTF. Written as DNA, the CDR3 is TGCAGTGCTAGAGGACATGATGGCTACACCTTC.

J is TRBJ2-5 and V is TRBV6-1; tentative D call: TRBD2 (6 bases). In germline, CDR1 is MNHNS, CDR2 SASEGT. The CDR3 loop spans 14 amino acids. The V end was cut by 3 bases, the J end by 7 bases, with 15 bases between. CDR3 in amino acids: CASSESRGTGTQYF. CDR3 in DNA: TGTGCCAGCAGTGAGTCTCGGGGGACCGGGACCCAGTACTTC.

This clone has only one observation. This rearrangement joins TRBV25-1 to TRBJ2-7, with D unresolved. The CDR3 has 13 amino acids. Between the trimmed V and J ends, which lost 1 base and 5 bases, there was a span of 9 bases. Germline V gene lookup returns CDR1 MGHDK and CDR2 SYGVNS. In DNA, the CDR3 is TGTGCCAGCAGTGAATTAGGGTTTGACGAGCAGTACTTC. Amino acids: CASSELGFDEQYF.

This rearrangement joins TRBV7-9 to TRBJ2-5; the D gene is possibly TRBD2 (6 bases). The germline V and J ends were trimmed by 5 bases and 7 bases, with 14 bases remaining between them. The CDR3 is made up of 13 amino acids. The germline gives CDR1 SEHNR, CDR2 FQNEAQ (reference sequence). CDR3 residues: CASSQNTRGTQYF. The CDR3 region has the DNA TGTGCCAGCAGCCAGAACACGCGGGGGACCCAGTACTTC.

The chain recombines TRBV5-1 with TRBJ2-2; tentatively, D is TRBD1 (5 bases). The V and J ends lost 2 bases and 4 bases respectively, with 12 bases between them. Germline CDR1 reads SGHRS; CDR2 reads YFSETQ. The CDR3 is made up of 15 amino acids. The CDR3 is CASSLGATGTGELFF. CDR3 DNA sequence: TGCGCCAGCAGCTTAGGAGCTACAGGCACCGGGGAGCTGTTTTTT.

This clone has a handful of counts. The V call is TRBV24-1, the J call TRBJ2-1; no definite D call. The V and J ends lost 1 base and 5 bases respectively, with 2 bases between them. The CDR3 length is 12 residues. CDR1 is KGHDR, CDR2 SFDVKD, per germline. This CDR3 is CATSDFDNEQFF. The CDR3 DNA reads TGTGCCACCAGTGATTTCGACAATGAGCAGTTCTTC.